Given below is one T cell receptor beta chain in context. Its antigen is undetermined. Some clones are missing from TCRdb's copy, which holds only in-frame ones; the method was immunoSEQ multiplex PCR. Of some 22,000 clones detected, around 89% appear once; the ten largest clones hold less than 7%. The data stem from a study of T cells in localized non-small cell lung cancer. Study-wide findings and caveats: Clonality peaked in uninvolved adjacent lung rather than tumor.

The receptor's source is a man between 35 and 75 years old with stage II lung adenocarcinoma. The specimen comprised PBMCs, sampled before any cancer treatment.

CDR3 sequence (DNA): TGCGCCAGCAGTGAGGGACTAGTTGGCACAGATACGCAGTATTTT. Translation gives CASSEGLVGTDTQYF. The rearrangement joins TRBV10-1 to TRBJ2-3, with 7 bases aligning to TRBD2. CDR1 is WNHNN, CDR2 SYGVQD, per germline (reference sequence). The CDR3 sequence is 15 residues long. Losses at the gene ends were 2 bases for V and 1 base for J; bases not matched to a gene: 3.